This TCR beta chain is drawn from a study of identical twins. Overall study results and limits: Abundant cord blood beta clonotypes carried fewer insertions; memory repertoires showed none. Less excess twin sharing appeared in beta out-of-frame sequences.

The ends lost 1 base at V and 10 bases at J; junction bases unmatched: 2. There are 14 residues in the CDR3. This clonotype was detected only once. No antigen is known for it. A universal primer site arose from template switching, and cDNA bore unique molecular identifiers. Each CDR3 protein gets one entry after TCRdb re-called the 5' RACE reads with MiXCR. The table shows around 1.7 million distinct CDR3 sequences, with around 33% occurring only once. V gene TRBV12-3 or TRBV12-4 combines with J gene TRBJ1-6, with 9 bases identical to TRBD1. Sample: cord blood. The source is a newborn girl in good health. The CDR3 loop reads CASSLGGTGSPLHF. The CDR3 DNA follows: TGTGCCAGCAGTTTAGGAGGGACAGGGTCACCCCTCCACTTT.